This is a list of T cell receptor beta chains from one sample in a study of blood T cell repertoires in COVID-19. Clones were sequenced by immunoSEQ multiplex PCR, and TCRdb holds only the in-frame ones, with some missing. There are about 98,000 clones in the sample; roughly 80% occur only once, and roughly a tenth lies in the top ten. Sequenced: peripheral blood. The origin of the receptors is a woman older than 75 with acute or convalescent COVID-19. CDR3s include the opening cysteine and the closing phenylalanine or tryptophan. A D gene is named only where the DNA matches it firmly. Size tells how often a clone was seen (once, few, many) or the class of an expanded clone, and some rows leave it out.

cdr3_nt: TGCGCCAGCAGCAGGGGCCCCGGGGGAAACACCGGGGAGCTGTTTTTT; cdr3_aa: CASSRGPGGNTGELFF; j_call: TRBJ2-2; d_call: -; v_call: TRBV5-1; clone_size: -
cdr3_nt: TGTGCCAGCAGCTTGGCCCGCGGTAGCGGGGGAGTCGGGGAGCTGTTTTTT; cdr3_aa: CASSLARGSGGVGELFF; j_call: TRBJ2-2; d_call: TRBD2; v_call: TRBV5-4; clone_size: -
cdr3_nt: TGTGCCAGCAGTGAGCTAGGGGGCGGTCAGCCCCAGCATTTT; cdr3_aa: CASSELGGGQPQHF; j_call: TRBJ1-5; d_call: TRBD1; v_call: TRBV6-1; clone_size: -
cdr3_nt: TGCGCCAGCAGCCAAGGCCGGACAGGCCAATTCTATGGCTACACCTTC; cdr3_aa: CASSQGRTGQFYGYTF; j_call: TRBJ1-2; d_call: TRBD1; v_call: TRBV4-1; clone_size: few
cdr3_nt: TGTGCCAGCAGCCCGGCCCCGGGGATCTCTGGAAACACCATATATTTT; cdr3_aa: CASSPAPGISGNTIYF; j_call: TRBJ1-3; d_call: -; v_call: TRBV6-2/TRBV6-3; clone_size: -
cdr3_nt: TGTGCCAGCAGCTTAGCGCGAAGCTTGCGAACCGGGGAGCTGTTTTTT; cdr3_aa: CASSLARSLRTGELFF; j_call: TRBJ2-2; d_call: -; v_call: TRBV7-8; clone_size: -
cdr3_nt: TGCGCCAGCAGCCAAGATCGGGGAGGGGACTATGGCTACACCTTC; cdr3_aa: CASSQDRGGDYGYTF; j_call: TRBJ1-2; d_call: -; v_call: TRBV4-3; clone_size: few
cdr3_nt: TGCGCCAGCAGCCCGACAGGGTTGGATCAGCCCCAGCATTTT; cdr3_aa: CASSPTGLDQPQHF; j_call: TRBJ1-5; d_call: TRBD1; v_call: TRBV5-1; clone_size: -
cdr3_nt: TGTGCCAGCAGTATGACCGGGACAGGGGACACAGATACGCAGTATTTT; cdr3_aa: CASSMTGTGDTDTQYF; j_call: TRBJ2-3; d_call: TRBD1; v_call: TRBV11-3; clone_size: -
cdr3_nt: TGCGCCAGCAGAGGGAGGCAGGTGGGGGTTAGGGACACTGAAGCTTTCTTT; cdr3_aa: CASRGRQVGVRDTEAFF; j_call: TRBJ1-1; d_call: -; v_call: TRBV10-2; clone_size: -
cdr3_nt: TGTGCCAGCAGCGTAGGGGCCCAATACAATGAAAAACTGTTTTTT; cdr3_aa: CASSVGAQYNEKLFF; j_call: TRBJ1-4; d_call: -; v_call: TRBV9; clone_size: -
cdr3_nt: TGTGCCAGCAGTACGGGACAGGGGGCCTCACCCCTCCACTTT; cdr3_aa: CASSTGQGASPLHF; j_call: TRBJ1-6; d_call: TRBD1; v_call: TRBV6-2/TRBV6-3; clone_size: -
cdr3_nt: TGCGCCAGCAGCCAAGTTAATGGGGGCGAAAAACTGTTTTTT; cdr3_aa: CASSQVNGGEKLFF; j_call: TRBJ1-4; d_call: -; v_call: TRBV4-3; clone_size: -
cdr3_nt: TGTGCCAGCAGTTACGCCCCAGGGAACACTGAAGCTTTCTTT; cdr3_aa: CASSYAPGNTEAFF; j_call: TRBJ1-1; d_call: -; v_call: TRBV6-6; clone_size: -
cdr3_nt: TGTGCCACCAGTGATCCTCAGGGTTTTGGGGAGACCCAGTACTTC; cdr3_aa: CATSDPQGFGETQYF; j_call: TRBJ2-5; d_call: -; v_call: TRBV24-1; clone_size: -
cdr3_nt: TGTGCCAGCAGCTTACCCGGCGGGGAAGGCGGGGGGGTAGTAAACACCATATATTTT; cdr3_aa: CASSLPGGEGGGVVNTIYF; j_call: TRBJ1-3; d_call: -; v_call: TRBV7-3; clone_size: -
cdr3_nt: TGTGCCAGCTCACCGGGACAACAAGAGACCCAGTACTTC; cdr3_aa: CASSPGQQETQYF; j_call: TRBJ2-5; d_call: -; v_call: TRBV18; clone_size: -
cdr3_nt: TGTGCCAGCAGTGGGTGGGGCCGGGAGACCCAGTACTTC; cdr3_aa: CASSGWGRETQYF; j_call: TRBJ2-5; d_call: -; v_call: TRBV27; clone_size: -
cdr3_nt: TGCGCCAGCAGCTTGGAGGGGCAGGGGAGCAATCAGCCCCAGCATTTT; cdr3_aa: CASSLEGQGSNQPQHF; j_call: TRBJ1-5; d_call: -; v_call: TRBV5-1; clone_size: -
cdr3_nt: TGTGCCAGCAGGGCAGGCATGAACACTGAAGCTTTCTTT; cdr3_aa: CASRAGMNTEAFF; j_call: TRBJ1-1; d_call: -; v_call: TRBV28; clone_size: -
cdr3_nt: TGTGCCAGCACCCCGGGACAGATGAACACTGAAGCTTTCTTT; cdr3_aa: CASTPGQMNTEAFF; j_call: TRBJ1-1; d_call: TRBD1; v_call: TRBV27; clone_size: -
cdr3_nt: TGCGCCAGCAGCCAAGAAAGGGGGTGGACTGAAGCTTTCTTT; cdr3_aa: CASSQERGWTEAFF; j_call: TRBJ1-1; d_call: -; v_call: TRBV4-1; clone_size: -
cdr3_nt: TGTGCCAGCAGGACAGTGGCCAGGGGGCGCGTGAGCGGCAATCAGCCCCAGCATTTT; cdr3_aa: CASRTVARGRVSGNQPQHF; j_call: TRBJ1-5; d_call: TRBD1; v_call: TRBV6-4; clone_size: -
cdr3_nt: TGTGCCAGCTCACCAAGCAATACGAACACTGAAGCTTTCTTT; cdr3_aa: CASSPSNTNTEAFF; j_call: TRBJ1-1; d_call: -; v_call: TRBV18; clone_size: once
cdr3_nt: TGTGCCACCTCAGGACAGGGGGGTAACTATGGCTACACCTTC; cdr3_aa: CATSGQGGNYGYTF; j_call: TRBJ1-2; d_call: TRBD1; v_call: TRBV28; clone_size: -
cdr3_nt: TGTGCCAGCAGCTTAAACAGGGGGAATTCACCCCTCCACTTT; cdr3_aa: CASSLNRGNSPLHF; j_call: TRBJ1-6; d_call: TRBD1; v_call: TRBV11-2; clone_size: -
cdr3_nt: TGTGCCAGCAGTTTAATGGGGGGGGTCAATCAGCCCCAGCATTTT; cdr3_aa: CASSLMGGVNQPQHF; j_call: TRBJ1-5; d_call: -; v_call: TRBV27; clone_size: -
cdr3_nt: TGTGCCAGCAGCCCCCCGGGACAGTTCTATCTCAGGTTTTTT; cdr3_aa: CASSPPGQFYLRFF; j_call: TRBJ1-4; d_call: TRBD1; v_call: TRBV3-1/TRBV3-2; clone_size: once
cdr3_nt: TGCGCCAGCAGCCAAGATGAAACAGGGGAATATGGCTACACCTTC; cdr3_aa: CASSQDETGEYGYTF; j_call: TRBJ1-2; d_call: TRBD1; v_call: TRBV4-1; clone_size: -
cdr3_nt: TGTGCCAGCAGCTTGAGGGTGGGGGCAGGTTCACCCCTCCACTTT; cdr3_aa: CASSLRVGAGSPLHF; j_call: TRBJ1-6; d_call: -; v_call: TRBV5-4; clone_size: -
cdr3_nt: TGCGCCAGCAGCCAAGAGGGACAGGGAGGCAATCAGCCCCAGCATTTT; cdr3_aa: CASSQEGQGGNQPQHF; j_call: TRBJ1-5; d_call: TRBD1; v_call: TRBV4-1; clone_size: -
cdr3_nt: TGTGCCATCAGCGGGGACAGGGGCTCAGCTGAAGCTTTCTTT; cdr3_aa: CAISGDRGSAEAFF; j_call: TRBJ1-1; d_call: TRBD1; v_call: TRBV10-3; clone_size: -
cdr3_nt: TGCAGCGTTGCAGTGGGACAGGGGGCCTTCTATGGCTACACCTTC; cdr3_aa: CSVAVGQGAFYGYTF; j_call: TRBJ1-2; d_call: TRBD1; v_call: TRBV29-1; clone_size: once
cdr3_nt: TGTGCCAGCAACATGGGGAGCGGGGGGGCCGCTGGGGCCAACGTCCTGACTTTC; cdr3_aa: CASNMGSGGAAGANVLTF; j_call: TRBJ2-6; d_call: TRBD2; v_call: TRBV5-4; clone_size: -
cdr3_nt: TGTGCCACCAGTGACCCTACTAGCTGGGAGACCCAGTACTTC; cdr3_aa: CATSDPTSWETQYF; j_call: TRBJ2-5; d_call: -; v_call: TRBV24-1; clone_size: -
cdr3_nt: TGCGCCAGCAGCTCAGCGACTAGCACAGATACGCAGTATTTT; cdr3_aa: CASSSATSTDTQYF; j_call: TRBJ2-3; d_call: -; v_call: TRBV5-1; clone_size: -
cdr3_nt: TGTGCCAGCAGCTCCTCAGGACAGGGGGCATTTAATGAAAAACTGTTTTTT; cdr3_aa: CASSSSGQGAFNEKLFF; j_call: TRBJ1-4; d_call: TRBD1; v_call: TRBV7-9; clone_size: -
cdr3_nt: TGTGCCAGCACGGAGTCGGGGGGACAGCCCCAGCATTTT; cdr3_aa: CASTESGGQPQHF; j_call: TRBJ1-5; d_call: -; v_call: TRBV6-4; clone_size: -
cdr3_nt: TGTGCCAGCAGTTTGCGGAGGAGCACTGAAGCTTTCTTT; cdr3_aa: CASSLRRSTEAFF; j_call: TRBJ1-1; d_call: -; v_call: TRBV28; clone_size: -
cdr3_nt: TGTGCCAGCTCACAGAACTTGCCCGACAGGGCCAACTATGGCTACACCTTC; cdr3_aa: CASSQNLPDRANYGYTF; j_call: TRBJ1-2; d_call: TRBD1; v_call: TRBV18; clone_size: -
cdr3_nt: TGTGCCAGCAGTCCCTTACAGGGGGCGGGTACTGAAGCTTTCTTT; cdr3_aa: CASSPLQGAGTEAFF; j_call: TRBJ1-1; d_call: TRBD1; v_call: TRBV25-1; clone_size: few
cdr3_nt: TGTGCCAGCAGCGGCAGGGGCACTCCCCTTTTC; cdr3_aa: CASSGRGTPLF; j_call: TRBJ2-7; d_call: -; v_call: TRBV11-2; clone_size: few
cdr3_nt: TGTGCCAGCAGCTTAGCCCGTTCTGGGGGGAATTCACCCCTCCACTTT; cdr3_aa: CASSLARSGGNSPLHF; j_call: TRBJ1-6; d_call: -; v_call: TRBV7-6; clone_size: -
cdr3_nt: TGTGCCAGCAGTGACGGGACAGGGGTTAAGGCTTTCTTT; cdr3_aa: CASSDGTGVKAFF; j_call: TRBJ1-1; d_call: TRBD1; v_call: TRBV6-2/TRBV6-3; clone_size: -
cdr3_nt: TGTGCCAGCAGCATCAGGGGACCCGCTAATGAAAAACTGTTTTTT; cdr3_aa: CASSIRGPANEKLFF; j_call: TRBJ1-4; d_call: -; v_call: TRBV7-2; clone_size: -
cdr3_nt: TGTGCCAGCACCCGAACGGGAAGCACAGATACGCAGTATTTT; cdr3_aa: CASTRTGSTDTQYF; j_call: TRBJ2-3; d_call: -; v_call: TRBV7-9; clone_size: -
cdr3_nt: TGTGCCAGTAGTATAGATCACCTAGCGGGGGGGATGAGGCAGTTCTTC; cdr3_aa: CASSIDHLAGGMRQFF; j_call: TRBJ2-1; d_call: TRBD2; v_call: TRBV19; clone_size: -
cdr3_nt: TGTGCCAGCAGTGAATCTAGGGGTCAGCCCCAGCATTTT; cdr3_aa: CASSESRGQPQHF; j_call: TRBJ1-5; d_call: -; v_call: TRBV2; clone_size: -
cdr3_nt: TGTGCCAGCAGCTTGCGGGGGTCCTCTCCGGTCGCAGATACGCAGTATTTT; cdr3_aa: CASSLRGSSPVADTQYF; j_call: TRBJ2-3; d_call: -; v_call: TRBV5-4; clone_size: -
cdr3_nt: TGTGCCAGCAGCGTAGGGCAGGGGGCTGTTACGGGAAACACCATATATTTT; cdr3_aa: CASSVGQGAVTGNTIYF; j_call: TRBJ1-3; d_call: TRBD1; v_call: TRBV9; clone_size: -
cdr3_nt: TGTGCCTGCAGACCGATAGCGAGTAGCACAGATACGCAGTATTTT; cdr3_aa: CACRPIASSTDTQYF; j_call: TRBJ2-3; d_call: -; v_call: TRBV19; clone_size: -
cdr3_nt: TGTGCCAGCAGCCCCCTCGCAGCGGCATCCAACTATGGCTACACCTTC; cdr3_aa: CASSPLAAASNYGYTF; j_call: TRBJ1-2; d_call: -; v_call: TRBV5-4; clone_size: once